This TCR beta chain was retrieved from a study of blood T cell repertoires in COVID-19. Overall study: The United States, Italy and Spain were the sources of the acute and convalescent COVID-19 samples. Nucleic acid was either cDNA or gDNA, and it came from T cells, B-cell-depleted T cells, or PBMCs.

This CDR3 spans 13 amino acids. Germline CDR1 SGHNT, CDR2 YYREEE (reference sequence). Trimming removed 4 bases from V and 4 bases from J, with 11 bases in between. The data were produced by immunoSEQ multiplex PCR, yet TCRdb's version contains in-frame clones alone and is incomplete. The sample has about 240,000 clones; about four fifths are singletons. Participants' reported clinical history set cohort assignment. During the 2 weeks before they entered the study, exposed participants had met someone with a PCR-confirmed or clinician-diagnosed COVID-19 case. The TCR sequence derives from a woman aged 35 to 49 who had been exposed to COVID-19. The gene calls are TRBV5-4 and TRBJ1-2; a possible D gene is TRBD1 (5 bases). Sample: PBMCs or T cells enriched from blood (not recorded which). The CDR3 sequence is CASSPGGAYGYTF. Here the CDR3 DNA reads TGTGCCAGCAGCCCGGGCGGGGCCTATGGCTACACCTTC.